The present T cell receptor (beta chain) was sequenced within a study of identical twins. Overall study findings and caveats: Fewer insertions were carried by abundant cord blood beta clonotypes, but none was seen in memory repertoires.

The CDR3 extends over 14 amino acids. The ends were cut back, 5 bases at V and 0 bases at J, with 12 bases in the middle. Looked up from germline, CDR1 is SQVTM and CDR2 is ANQGSEA. Only a few counts were recorded for this clonotype. Its antigen is undetermined. TCRdb processed the 5' RACE reads anew with MiXCR; each CDR3 protein has one entry. This repertoire shows about 890,000 distinct CDR3 sequences, 12% found once; its top ten account for under 2%. The sample was also linked to a second study, of yellow fever vaccine responses in identical twins.

This chain joins TRBV29-1 and TRBJ2-3; unclear D gene. The sequence was collected from a woman aged 18-29 years in good health. The source material was PBMCs. CDR3 bases: TGCAGCGTTCCCGGAACTCCTAGCACAGATACGCAGTATTTT. It is translated as CSVPGTPSTDTQYF.